A single sample is the source of the 8 T cell receptor beta chains below, sequenced in a study of blood T cells in healthy people across ages. Primers used in a second PCR of about 7 to 12 cycles were a sample-barcoded 5' primer and a J-beta primer mix. One entry per CDR3 protein, called by TCRdb with MiXCR from the 5' RACE reads. This table holds 1.5 million to 2 million distinct CDR3 sequences, roughly 28% found once. Material for sequencing was blood. The receptors were sampled from a young woman in good health.

There are many counts of this clonotype. V usage is TRBV20-1 and J usage is TRBJ2-7; unclear D gene. Germline values: CDR1 DFQATT, CDR2 SNEGSKA (reference sequence). V was shortened by 1 base and J by 3 bases, with 10 bases between the two germline ends. The CDR3 spans 13 residues. CDR3 nucleotides: TGCAGTGCTAGAGCCGAAAAGAACTACGAGCAGTACTTC. Translating it yields CSARAEKNYEQYF.

As for this clonotype: The junction departs from germline at one end; a sequencing error may be responsible. The chain couples TRBV12-3 or TRBV12-4 to TRBJ2-3; 7 nucleotides line up with TRBD2. The CDR3 has 15 amino acids. The CDR3 DNA follows: TGTGCCAGCGGTTTGCGGGAGAGGTTTTCAGATACGCAGTATTTT. Its protein product is CASGLRERFSDTQYF.

Ten or more counts support this clonotype. This chain connects TRBV5-1 to TRBJ1-2; 11 nucleotides match TRBD1. CDR1 and CDR2 (germline): SGHRS, YFSETQ. The CDR3 is 13 residues long. With 3 bases clipped from V and 8 bases from J, the junction kept 3 bases outside the gene matches. CDR3 nucleotides: TGCGCCAGCAGCTCGGACAGGGGGCGAGGCTACACCTTC. This encodes CASSSDRGRGYTF.

This clonotype was recorded many times. The rearrangement joins TRBV29-1 to TRBJ2-1; D is uncertain. Germline values: CDR1 SQVTM, CDR2 ANQGSEA. With 7 bases removed from V and 8 bases from J, the gap between germline ends came to 9 bases. The CDR3 loop spans 10 amino acids. The CDR3: CSASVDEQFF. CDR3 DNA: TGCAGCGCCTCGGTTGATGAGCAGTTCTTC.

This clonotype has a count of ten or more. The V and J genes are TRBV20-1 and TRBJ2-7, with TRBD2 identical over 7 bases. J was trimmed by 2 bases and V by 4 bases; bases with no gene match: 5. CDR1 is DFQATT, CDR2 SNEGSKA, per germline (reference sequence). This CDR3 is 13 amino acids long. For the CDR3, the DNA is TGCAGTGCTATAGCGGGTGACGCCTACGAGCAGTACTTC. Translating it yields CSAIAGDAYEQYF.

This chain links TRBV7-3 with TRBJ2-3; possibly TRBD1 or TRBD2 for D (6 bases each). The germline CDR1 and CDR2 sequences are SGHTA and FQGTGA. Deletions cut 6 bases from V and 3 bases from J, with 10 bases between. The CDR3 length is 13 residues. The CDR3, as DNA: TGTGCCAGCAGTGGGGGGCCGACAGATACGCAGTATTTT. Encoded protein: CASSGGPTDTQYF.

Notes on this clonotype: With a much larger clone just one base away, this may be a read error. The rearrangement uses TRBV20-1 and TRBJ2-1, with D possibly being TRBD2 (5 bases). The J call may be faulty, since TRBJ2-7 better matches the DNA end. CDR3 length equals 13 residues. Looked up from germline, CDR1 is DFQATT and CDR2 is SNEGSKA (reference sequence). The CDR3 protein is CSAHWGDYNEQYF. The CDR3 bases are TGCAGTGCCCACTGGGGAGACTACAATGAGCAGTACTTC.

This chain links TRBV6-5 with TRBJ2-7, with 7 bases matching TRBD2. J lost 8 bases, V lost 6 bases, and 7 bases had no gene match. The CDR3 extends over 12 amino acids. Germline assignment: CDR1 MNHEY and CDR2 SVGAGI. CDR3 bases: TGTGCCAGCAGGGGGGACTATAAGCAGCAGTACTTC. Its protein product is CASRGDYKQQYF.